The 21 T cell receptor beta chains below come from one sample, sequenced in a study of blood T cell repertoires in COVID-19. Sequenced by immunoSEQ multiplex PCR; TCRdb stores in-frame clones only, minus some. The sample has about 57,000 clones; less than 80% are singletons. Sequenced material: peripheral blood. The receptors were sampled from a man in his 60s with acute or convalescent COVID-19.

The rearrangement uses TRBV28 and TRBJ2-1, with D perhaps TRBD2 (5 bases). The V and J ends lost 6 bases and 5 bases respectively, with 8 bases between them. There are 12 residues in the CDR3. Germline-derived CDR1 and CDR2 are MDHEN and SYDVKM. This CDR3 is CASRKADNEQFF. CDR3 nucleotide sequence: TGTGCCAGCAGAAAAGCGGACAATGAGCAGTTCTTC.

V is TRBV27 and J is TRBJ1-6; D perhaps matches TRBD1 (6 bases). The CDR3 sequence is 16 residues long. CDR1 and CDR2 (germline): MNHEY, SMNVEV (reference sequence). Trimming stripped 6 bases from V and 1 base from J, with 13 bases between. The CDR3 loop is CASRKTGISYNSPLHF. In nucleotides, the CDR3 is TGTGCCAGCAGAAAAACAGGGATATCCTATAATTCACCCCTCCACTTT.

The rearrangement joins TRBV19 to TRBJ1-5, with 8 bases matching TRBD1. Germline CDR1 is LNHDA and CDR2 is SQIVND (reference sequence). Trimming removed 3 bases from V and 4 bases from J; junction bases left unmatched: 5. This CDR3 comprises 15 residues. CDR3 sequence (DNA): TGTGCCAGTAGTATCCCGGACAGGGTGAATCAGCCCCAGCATTTT. Residues: CASSIPDRVNQPQHF. The variable domain in full, with the rest retrieved from reference TRBV19 and TRBJ1-5, is DGGITQSPKYLFRKEGQNVTLSCEQNLNHDAMYWYRQDPGQGLRLIYYSQIVNDFQKGDIAEGYSVSREKKESFPLTVTSAQKNPTAFYLCASSIPDRVNQPQHFGDGTRLSIL.

This clone has a handful of counts. The rearrangement uses TRBV29-1 and TRBJ2-1; 9 bases are shared with TRBD1. The CDR3 loop spans 13 amino acids. In germline, CDR1 is SQVTM, CDR2 ANQGSEA. V was clipped by 3 bases and J by 7 bases; unmatched bases: 4. CDR3 sequence reads: CSVEYRGRNEQFF. CDR3 DNA: TGCAGCGTTGAGTACAGGGGGCGGAATGAGCAGTTCTTC.

The rearrangement uses TRBV5-6 and TRBJ2-5; D unclear. This CDR3 region has 15 residues. Between the trimmed V and J ends, which lost 3 bases and 1 base, there was a span of 13 bases. The germline gives CDR1 SGHDT, CDR2 YYEEEE. CDR3 amino acids: CASSSFLLPQETQYF. The DNA for the CDR3 is TGTGCCAGCAGCTCCTTTTTACTGCCCCAAGAGACCCAGTACTTC.

This clone appeared a single time. The chain employs TRBV28 and TRBJ2-7, with D uncertain. The germline gives CDR1 MDHEN, CDR2 SYDVKM. V gave up 1 base and J gave up 2 bases, with 9 bases separating them. This CDR3 has 14 residues. The CDR3 coding sequence is TGTGCCAGCAGTTTATCAAGACAAGCCTACGAGCAGTACTTC. Amino acid sequence: CASSLSRQAYEQYF.

The chain is built from TRBV9 and TRBJ2-3; D gene uncertain. The CDR3 runs to 13 residues. Trimming left V 6 bases short and J 1 base short, with 9 bases between. Germline loops: CDR1 SGDLS, CDR2 YYNGEE. The CDR3 region has the DNA TGTGCCAGCAAGCCCTCTGGCACAGATACGCAGTATTTT. This sequence encodes CASKPSGTDTQYF.

In this sample, this clone turned up a few times. The rearrangement joins TRBV5-1 to TRBJ2-6; D call uncertain. CDR3 size: 15 residues. The V end lost 1 base, the J end lost 1 base, and 6 bases lay between the germline ends. CDR1 SGHRS and CDR2 YFSETQ come from the germline V gene. This CDR3 is CASSLQESGANVLTF. Written as DNA, the CDR3 is TGCGCCAGCAGCTTGCAGGAATCTGGGGCCAACGTCCTGACTTTC.

The rearrangement joins TRBV6-6 to TRBJ2-3; a possible D gene is TRBD1 (6 bases). V dropped 6 bases and J dropped 2 bases, with 15 bases sitting between them. Germline V gene lookup returns CDR1 MNHNY and CDR2 SVGAGI (reference sequence). This CDR3 is 15 amino acids long. The CDR3 loop is CASRNRASYTDTQYF. CDR3 coding DNA: TGTGCCAGCAGGAACAGGGCCTCTTACACAGATACGCAGTATTTT.

V and J are TRBV5-4 and TRBJ2-2; tentatively, D is TRBD2 (6 bases). CDR1 and CDR2 (germline): SGHNT, YYREEE (reference sequence). V lost 4 bases to trimming and J lost 0 bases, with 13 bases between them. The CDR3 consists of 16 residues. The CDR3 nucleotides read TGTGCCAGCAGCCCCGGGGTAGCGGCGAACACCGGGGAGCTGTTTTTT. This codes for CASSPGVAANTGELFF.

This chain links TRBV18 with TRBJ2-1, with D perhaps TRBD2 (6 bases). Germline values: CDR1 KGHSH, CDR2 LQKENI. This CDR3 region has 16 residues. With 0 bases removed from V and 7 bases from J, the gap between germline ends came to 16 bases. In nucleotides, the CDR3 is TGTGCCAGCTCACCACCGCCGGGAGCGGTGGGGAATGAGCAGTTCTTC. Translating gives CASSPPPGAVGNEQFF.

This clone was detected ten times or more. The chain carries TRBV6-1 and TRBJ1-2, with D possibly matching TRBD1 (6 bases). V lost 1 base, J lost 0 bases, and 9 bases lay in between. Per germline, CDR1 MNHNS and CDR2 SASEGT. The CDR3 runs 15 residues. The CDR3 DNA reads as TGTGCCAGCAGTGAAGGGACAGCCTCTAACTATGGCTACACCTTC. Its protein is CASSEGTASNYGYTF.

There are a few counts of this clone. V and J are TRBV4-2 and TRBJ1-5; 7 bases match TRBD1. The CDR3 has 14 amino acids. Germline loops: CDR1 LGHNA, CDR2 YNFKEQ. The V segment lost 2 bases and the J segment 5 bases; nucleotides outside the gene matches: 3. The CDR3, as DNA: TGTGCCAGCAGCCAACTTACAGGGGATCAGCCCCAGCATTTT. As protein: CASSQLTGDQPQHF.

The gene calls are TRBV4-1 and TRBJ2-1; D might be TRBD2 (6 bases). This CDR3 is 16 amino acids long. CDR1 and CDR2 from the germline V gene are MGHRA and YSYEKL. V shed 1 base and J shed 4 bases, with 14 bases lying between them. The CDR3 nucleotides are TGCGCCAGCAGCCAAGGGAGCGTCGGGAGTTACAATGAGCAGTTCTTC. Translated: CASSQGSVGSYNEQFF.

The V and J genes are TRBV30 and TRBJ1-3; tentatively, D is TRBD1 (6 bases). The CDR3 spans 14 residues. Germline V gene sequence: CDR1 GTSNPN, CDR2 SVGIG (reference sequence). V was trimmed by 4 bases and J by 5 bases, leaving 15 bases between them. CDR3 sequence (DNA): TGTGCCTGGAAGCCTGACAGGAGCAGAAACACCATATATTTT. Amino acids: CAWKPDRSRNTIYF.

The chain recombines TRBV12-5 with TRBJ1-1; a weak D match, TRBD1 (5 bases). V was clipped by 1 base and J by 5 bases, with 14 bases between them. Germline-derived CDR1 and CDR2 are LGHNT and FRNRAP. The CDR3 sequence is 15 residues long. The chain's CDR3 is CASGLERGGFTEAFF. The CDR3 nucleotides are TGTGCTAGTGGTTTGGAGAGGGGAGGTTTTACTGAAGCTTTCTTT.

The gene calls are TRBV6-1 and TRBJ2-7; 13 bases match TRBD2. The CDR3 loop spans 15 amino acids. V lost 3 bases, J lost 7 bases, and 6 bases stayed unmatched. The germline gives CDR1 MNHNS, CDR2 SASEGT. CDR3 region: CASSDGLAGAYEQYF. In DNA form, the CDR3 reads TGTGCCAGCAGTGACGGACTAGCGGGAGCGTATGAGCAGTACTTC.

A word on this clone: The sample has other DNA sequences that encode this CDR3 too. The chain carries TRBV6-5 and TRBJ2-5; 8 positions agree with TRBD1. The CDR3 extends over 14 amino acids. CDR1 and CDR2 from the germline V gene are MNHEY and SVGAGI. The ends lost 2 bases at V and 5 bases at J; junction bases unmatched: 4. This chain's CDR3 is CASSYGTGGETQYF. Written as DNA, the CDR3 is TGTGCCAGCAGTTACGGGACAGGCGGGGAGACCCAGTACTTC.

The chain combines TRBV11-2 with TRBJ2-2; the match to TRBD1 covers 12 bases. The CDR3 has 18 amino acids. Germline V CDR1 and CDR2: SGHAT, FQNNGV. The V segment lost 2 bases and the J segment 5 bases; nucleotides outside the gene matches: 9. CDR3 amino acids: CASSLSGTGGKYTGELFF. Written as DNA, the CDR3 is TGTGCCAGCAGCTTATCCGGGACAGGGGGCAAGTATACCGGGGAGCTGTTTTTT.

V usage is TRBV27 and J usage is TRBJ1-2, with 8 bases fitting TRBD1. J lost 8 bases, V lost 4 bases, and 6 bases had no gene match. Germline values: CDR1 MNHEY, CDR2 SMNVEV (reference sequence). The CDR3 runs 13 residues. CDR3 in amino acids: CASSYGQGGGYTF. The CDR3 nucleotides read TGTGCCAGCAGTTACGGACAGGGAGGCGGCTACACCTTC.

The rearrangement joins TRBV27 to TRBJ2-1; 9 bases agree with TRBD2. V lost 7 bases to trimming and J lost 9 bases; unmatched junction nucleotides: 7. Per germline, CDR1 MNHEY and CDR2 SMNVEV (reference sequence). The CDR3 totals 13 residues. CDR3 residues: CASNLAGRIEQFF. The CDR3 DNA reads TGTGCCAGCAACCTAGCGGGACGCATTGAGCAGTTCTTC.